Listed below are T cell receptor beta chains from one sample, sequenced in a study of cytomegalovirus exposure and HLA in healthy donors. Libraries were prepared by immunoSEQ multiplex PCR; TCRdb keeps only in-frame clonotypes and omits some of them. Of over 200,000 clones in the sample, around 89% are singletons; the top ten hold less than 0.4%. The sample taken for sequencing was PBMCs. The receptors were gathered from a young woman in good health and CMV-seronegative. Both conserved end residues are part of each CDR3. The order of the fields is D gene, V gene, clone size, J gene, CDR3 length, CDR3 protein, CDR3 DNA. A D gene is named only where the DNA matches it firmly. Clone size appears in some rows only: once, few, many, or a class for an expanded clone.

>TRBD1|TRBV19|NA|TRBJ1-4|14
CASSTDRDREKLFF
TGTGCCAGTAGTACCGACAGGGACCGCGAAAAACTGTTTTTT
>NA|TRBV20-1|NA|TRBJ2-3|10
CGGFEDTQYF
TGCGGGGGGTTCGAGGATACGCAGTATTTT
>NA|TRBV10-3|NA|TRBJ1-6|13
CAISDRANSPLHF
TGTGCCATCAGTGACAGGGCCAATTCACCCCTCCACTTT
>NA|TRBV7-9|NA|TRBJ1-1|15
CASSLGQGMNTEAFF
TGTGCCAGCAGCTTAGGCCAGGGGATGAACACTGAAGCTTTCTTT
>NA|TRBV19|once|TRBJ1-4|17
CASSIWGDGSTNEKLFF
TGTGCCAGTAGTATCTGGGGGGACGGTTCAACTAATGAAAAACTGTTTTTT
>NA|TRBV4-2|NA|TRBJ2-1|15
CASSPAVGGANEQFF
TGTGCCAGCAGCCCCGCCGTGGGGGGGGCTAATGAGCAGTTCTTC
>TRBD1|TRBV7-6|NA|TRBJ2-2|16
CASSLVKGAWTGELFF
TGTGCCAGCAGCTTAGTAAAGGGGGCGTGGACCGGGGAGCTGTTTTTT
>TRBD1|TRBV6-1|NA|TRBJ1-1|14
CASSRGNSNTEAFF
TGTGCCAGCAGCAGGGGGAACTCGAACACTGAAGCTTTCTTT
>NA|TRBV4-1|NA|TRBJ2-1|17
CASRQSPIAGMGNEQFF
TGCGCCAGCAGACAATCCCCCATTGCGGGGATGGGCAATGAGCAGTTCTTC
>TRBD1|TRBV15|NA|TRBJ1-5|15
CATSSSGDREQPQHF
TGTGCCACCAGCTCCTCAGGGGACAGGGAGCAGCCCCAGCATTTT
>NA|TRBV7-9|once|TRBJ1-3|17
CASSLFGGGLSGNTIYF
TGTGCCAGCAGCTTATTCGGGGGGGGACTCTCTGGAAACACCATATATTTT
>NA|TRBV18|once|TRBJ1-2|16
CASSPTERRGWYGYTF
TGTGCCAGCTCACCAACTGAAAGACGAGGGTGGTATGGCTACACCTTC
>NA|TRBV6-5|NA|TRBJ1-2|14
CASSETSANYGYTF
TGTGCCAGCAGTGAGACATCTGCTAACTATGGCTACACCTTC
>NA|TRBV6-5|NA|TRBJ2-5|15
CASSPGQALAETQYF
TGTGCCAGCAGCCCCGGCCAGGCACTCGCGGAGACCCAGTACTTC
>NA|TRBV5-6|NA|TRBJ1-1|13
CASSPGGDTEAFF
TGTGCCAGCAGCCCTGGGGGGGACACTGAAGCTTTCTTT
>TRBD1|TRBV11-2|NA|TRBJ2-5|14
CASSWGQRQETQYF
TGTGCCAGCAGCTGGGGACAGAGACAAGAGACCCAGTACTTC
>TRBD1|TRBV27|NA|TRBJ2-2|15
CASISGTANTGELFF
TGTGCCAGCATTTCCGGGACAGCGAACACCGGGGAGCTGTTTTTT
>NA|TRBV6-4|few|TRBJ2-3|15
CASSDGGASTDTQYF
TGTGCCAGCAGTGACGGGGGGGCTAGCACAGATACGCAGTATTTT
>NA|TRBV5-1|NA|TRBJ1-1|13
CASRQGSNTEAFF
TGCGCCAGCAGACAGGGTTCGAACACTGAAGCTTTCTTT
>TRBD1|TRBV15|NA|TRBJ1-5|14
CATGAPGGHQPQHF
TGTGCCACCGGAGCACCAGGGGGCCATCAGCCCCAGCATTTT
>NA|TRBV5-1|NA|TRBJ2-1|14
CASSLPLEGNEQFF
TGCGCCAGCAGCTTGCCGCTAGAGGGCAATGAGCAGTTCTTC
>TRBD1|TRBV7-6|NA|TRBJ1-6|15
CASSYDRGHNSPLHF
TGTGCCAGCAGCTATGACAGGGGGCATAATTCACCCCTCCACTTT
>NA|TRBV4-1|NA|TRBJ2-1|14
CASRGGGAGNEQFF
TGCGCCAGCAGAGGAGGGGGGGCTGGGAATGAGCAGTTCTTC
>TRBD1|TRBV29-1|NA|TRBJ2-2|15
CSASGTGGITGELFF
TGCAGCGCATCCGGGACAGGCGGTATCACCGGGGAGCTGTTTTTT
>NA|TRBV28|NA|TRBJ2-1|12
CASSLPRNEQFF
TGTGCCAGCAGTTTACCCAGGAATGAGCAGTTCTTC
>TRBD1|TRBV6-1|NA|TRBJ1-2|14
CASSPGTGLYGYTF
TGTGCCAGCAGCCCGGGGACAGGTCTCTATGGCTACACCTTC
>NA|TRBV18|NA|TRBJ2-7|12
CASSRQDYEQYF
TGTGCCAGCTCACGCCAGGACTACGAGCAGTACTTC
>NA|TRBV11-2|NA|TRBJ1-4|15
CASSLVRSTNEKLFF
TGTGCCAGCAGCTTAGTTCGGTCAACTAATGAAAAACTGTTTTTT
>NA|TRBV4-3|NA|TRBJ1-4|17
CASSQEGRGRAGEKLFF
TGCGCCAGCAGCCAAGAAGGGAGGGGCAGGGCAGGGGAAAAACTGTTTTTT
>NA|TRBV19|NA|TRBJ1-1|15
CASTIHSGLNTEAFF
TGTGCCAGTACCATACATTCAGGCCTCAACACTGAAGCTTTCTTT
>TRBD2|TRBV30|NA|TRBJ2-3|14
CAFSPLAGGHTQYF
TGTGCCTTCTCCCCCTTAGCGGGGGGGCATACGCAGTATTTT
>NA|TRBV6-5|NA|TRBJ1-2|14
CASHPGAANYGYTF
TGTGCCAGCCATCCAGGGGCTGCTAACTATGGCTACACCTTC
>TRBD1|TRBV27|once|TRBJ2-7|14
CASMRRQGAFEQYF
TGTGCCAGCATGCGGAGGCAGGGGGCATTCGAGCAGTACTTC
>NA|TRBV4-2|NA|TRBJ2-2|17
CASSQVQWQVNTGELFF
TGTGCCAGCAGCCAAGTTCAGTGGCAGGTTAACACCGGGGAGCTGTTTTTT
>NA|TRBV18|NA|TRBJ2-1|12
CASCEGVYEQFF
TGTGCCAGCTGCGAAGGAGTCTATGAGCAGTTCTTC
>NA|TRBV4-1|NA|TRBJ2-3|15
CASSQDILVSDTQYF
TGCGCCAGCAGCCAAGATATCCTAGTCTCAGATACGCAGTATTTT
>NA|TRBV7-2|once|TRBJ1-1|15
CASSFLTPINTEAFF
TGTGCCAGCAGCTTCTTGACTCCGATAAACACTGAAGCTTTCTTT
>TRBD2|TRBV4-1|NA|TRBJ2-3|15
CASSQLGLAKDTQYF
TGCGCCAGCAGCCAGCTAGGACTAGCTAAAGATACGCAGTATTTT
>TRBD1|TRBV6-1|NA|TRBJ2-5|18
CASSEIAATGGGWETQYF
TGTGCCAGCAGTGAAATAGCGGCGACAGGGGGAGGGTGGGAGACCCAGTACTTC
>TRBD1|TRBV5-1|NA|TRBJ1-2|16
CASSPWTGLGDYGYTF
TGCGCCAGCAGCCCATGGACAGGGCTAGGCGACTATGGCTACACCTTC
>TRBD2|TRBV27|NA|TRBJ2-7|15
CASSIRLAGNYEQYF
TGTGCCAGCAGTATCAGACTAGCGGGGAACTACGAGCAGTACTTC
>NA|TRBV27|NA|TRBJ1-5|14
CASSLAGSNQPQHF
TGTGCCAGCAGTTTAGCCGGTAGCAATCAGCCCCAGCATTTT
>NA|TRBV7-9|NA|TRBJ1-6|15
CASSSPQGLLSPLHF
TGTGCCAGCAGCTCACCACAGGGTCTTCTTTCACCCCTCCACTTT
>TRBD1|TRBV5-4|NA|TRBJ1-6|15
CASSYNRGNSSPLHF
TGTGCCAGCAGCTACAACAGGGGTAATAGCTCACCCCTCCACTTT
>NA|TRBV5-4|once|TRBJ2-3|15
CASSLSVRGTDTQYF
TGTGCCAGCAGCTTGTCAGTCCGGGGAACAGATACGCAGTATTTT
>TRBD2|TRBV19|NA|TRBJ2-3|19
CASSNGGSGEYSSTDTQYF
TGTGCCAGTAGTAACGGGGGGTCCGGGGAATATTCAAGCACAGATACGCAGTATTTT
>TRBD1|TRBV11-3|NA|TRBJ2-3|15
CASSSGTVDSDTQYF
TGTGCCAGCAGCTCCGGGACAGTGGATTCAGATACGCAGTATTTT
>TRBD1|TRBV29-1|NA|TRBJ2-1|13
CSVDRGLANEQFF
TGCAGCGTGGACAGGGGGCTTGCGAATGAGCAGTTCTTC
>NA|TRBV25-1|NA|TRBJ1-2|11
CASSERGGYTF
TGTGCCAGCAGTGAGCGGGGGGGCTACACCTTC
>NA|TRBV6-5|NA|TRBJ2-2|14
CASSSGSVSGELFF
TGTGCCAGCAGTTCGGGGTCTGTGAGCGGGGAGCTGTTTTTT
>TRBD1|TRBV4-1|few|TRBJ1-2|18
CASSQDSTGAMGGYGYTF
TGCGCCAGCAGCCAAGATTCTACAGGGGCAATGGGAGGCTATGGCTACACCTTC
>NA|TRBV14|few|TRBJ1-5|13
CASSRQSNQPQHF
TGTGCCAGCAGTCGCCAGAGCAATCAGCCCCAGCATTTT
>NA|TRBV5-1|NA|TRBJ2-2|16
CASSLLNSLDTGELFF
TGCGCCAGCAGCTTGCTCAACAGTCTCGACACCGGGGAGCTGTTTTTT
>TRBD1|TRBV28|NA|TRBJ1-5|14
CASSSGQEYQPQHF
TGTGCCAGCAGTTCGGGACAGGAGTATCAGCCCCAGCATTTT
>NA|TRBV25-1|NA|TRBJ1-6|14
CASSFSAYNSPLHF
TGTGCCAGCTCCTTCTCTGCCTATAATTCACCCCTCCACTTT
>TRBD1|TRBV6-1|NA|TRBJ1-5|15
CASQSGGHSNQPQHF
TGTGCCAGCCAGTCAGGGGGACATAGCAATCAGCCCCAGCATTTT
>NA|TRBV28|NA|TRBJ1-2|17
CASSPPGLSTDNYGYTF
TGTGCCAGCAGTCCACCAGGCCTCTCTACAGACAACTATGGCTACACCTTC
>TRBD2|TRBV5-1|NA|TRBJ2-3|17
CASSSLEASGATDTQYF
TGCGCCAGCAGCTCTCTCGAGGCTAGCGGGGCCACAGATACGCAGTATTTT
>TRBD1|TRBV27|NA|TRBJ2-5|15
CASSLNGGQGETQYF
TGTGCCAGCAGTCTCAACGGGGGACAGGGAGAGACCCAGTACTTC
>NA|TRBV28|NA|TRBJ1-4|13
CASSLGGFGKLFF
TGTGCCAGCAGTTTAGGGGGCTTCGGAAAACTGTTTTTT